The 32 T cell receptor beta chains below come from one sample, sequenced in a study of Graves' ophthalmopathy and Graves' hyperthyroidism. RNA served as the template for amplifying TCR beta CDR3 regions. HTBI primers served in a first-round RT-PCR, which a second-round multiplex PCR followed. Each CDR3 protein gets one entry after TCRdb re-called the multiplex PCR reads with MiXCR. The profile shows approximately 330,000 distinct CDR3 sequences, 15% to 20% of them singletons. What was sequenced was peripheral blood. The receptors originated from an adult man with Graves' ophthalmopathy.

This clonotype has at least ten counts. V and J are TRBV9 and TRBJ2-5; 16 bases match TRBD2. With V trimmed by 4 bases and J by 4 bases, 7 bases remained unmatched. CDR3 length: 17 amino acids. Germline assignment: CDR1 SGDLS and CDR2 YYNGEE. The CDR3 reads CASSSGTSGGAIETQYF. CDR3 bases: TGTGCCAGCAGCTCCGGGACTAGCGGGGGGGCGATAGAGACCCAGTACTTC.

This clonotype came up many times. This chain links TRBV3-1 with TRBJ1-5, with D perhaps matching TRBD1 (6 bases). V dropped 8 bases and J dropped 4 bases, with 18 bases sitting between them. Germline values: CDR1 LGHDT, CDR2 YNNKEL (reference sequence). The CDR3 has 15 residues. The DNA for the CDR3 is TGTGCCAGCGGTTCTCTGGACAGCTCGAATCAGCCCCAGCATTTT. Translating it yields CASGSLDSSNQPQHF.

This clonotype occurred many times. This chain links TRBV5-1 with TRBJ2-7; 13 bases are shared with TRBD2. The germline V gene has CDR1 SGHRS and CDR2 YFSETQ. The CDR3 runs 16 residues. The junction had 6 bases not matched to a gene; V was cut back by 0 bases and J by 6 bases. CDR3 region: CASSLDRTSGSGEQYF. The CDR3 nucleotides are TGCGCCAGCAGCTTGGACAGGACTAGCGGGAGTGGCGAGCAGTACTTC. The variable domain in full, with the rest retrieved from reference TRBV5-1 and TRBJ2-7, is KAGVTQTPRYLIKTRGQQVTLSCSPISGHRSVSWYQQTPGQGLQFLFEYFSETQRNKGNFPGRFSGRQFSNSRSEMNVSTLELGDSALYLCASSLDRTSGSGEQYFGPGTRLTVT.

This clonotype was observed many times. The genes are TRBV27 and TRBJ1-1, with no clear D. CDR3 length: 14 amino acids. V shed 5 bases and J shed 2 bases, with 12 bases lying between them. Germline V gene data show CDR1 as MNHEY and CDR2 as SMNVEV (reference sequence). CDR3 region: CASSRAGLNTEAFF. CDR3 DNA sequence: TGTGCCAGCAGTAGGGCAGGACTAAACACTGAAGCTTTCTTT.

This clonotype appeared many times. The rearrangement uses TRBV30 and TRBJ1-1; D is uncertain. V shed 2 bases and J shed 5 bases, with 9 bases lying between them. In germline, CDR1 is GTSNPN, CDR2 SVGIG (reference sequence). CDR3 length: 12 amino acids. CDR3 coding DNA: TGTGCCTGGAGTCCCCATAGAACTGAAGCTTTCTTT. Translation gives CAWSPHRTEAFF.

In its sample, this clonotype was seen many times. The rearrangement uses TRBV5-1 and TRBJ1-1; TRBD1 matches at 8 bases. The CDR3 totals 13 residues. Germline CDR1 reads SGHRS; CDR2 reads YFSETQ. V lost 6 bases to trimming and J lost 6 bases; unmatched junction nucleotides: 7. CDR3 protein: CASTGQEESEAFF. CDR3 bases: TGCGCCAGCACGGGACAGGAGGAGTCTGAAGCTTTCTTT.

This clonotype was observed many times. The DNA of the CDR3 is TGTGCCAGCACCTCGACAGGGGACCTAAACTATGGCTACACCTTC. It is translated as CASTSTGDLNYGYTF. The rearrangement links TRBV27 to TRBJ1-2; 8 nucleotides match TRBD1. Germline V CDR1 and CDR2: MNHEY, SMNVEV (reference sequence). V dropped 7 bases and J dropped 2; count of bases not matched to a gene: 9. This CDR3 comprises 15 residues.

In its sample, this clonotype was seen many times. This chain uses TRBV20-1 with TRBJ2-7, with 10 bases matching TRBD1. The V gene's germline CDR1 is DFQATT and CDR2 SNEGSKA (reference sequence). CDR3 size: 13 residues. The junction had 6 bases not matched to a gene; V was cut back by 6 bases and J by 4 bases. The DNA for the CDR3 is TGCAGTGCCCCACGGGACAGGGGTTACGAGCAGTACTTC. Translated: CSAPRDRGYEQYF.

This clonotype was seen many times. This CDR3 reads CASSFDSAAYEQYF. The CDR3 DNA reads as TGCGCCAGCAGCTTCGACAGCGCTGCCTACGAGCAGTACTTC. The chain links TRBV5-1 to TRBJ2-7; possibly TRBD1 for D (5 bases). Trimming removed 2 bases at V and 2 bases at J, with 11 bases between. Germline CDR1 and CDR2: SGHRS and YFSETQ. The CDR3 contains 14 residues.

This clonotype was detected ten times or more. The chain combines TRBV30 with TRBJ2-5; D perhaps matches TRBD2 (7 bases). The CDR3 covers 14 residues. V shed 4 bases and J shed 5 bases, with 17 bases lying between them. The germline CDR1 and CDR2 sequences are GTSNPN and SVGIG (reference sequence). CDR3 DNA sequence: TGTGCCTGGACCCTGGGGGGGGGCCGGGAGACCCAGTACTTC. This gives the protein CAWTLGGGRETQYF.

CDR3 bases: TGTGCCAGCAGACAGGGTTCGGGTGAGCAGTTCTTC. It yields the protein CASRQGSGEQFF. The chain couples TRBV12-3 or TRBV12-4 to TRBJ2-1, with D maybe TRBD1 (6 bases). V was shortened by 6 bases and J by 9 bases, with 12 bases between the two germline ends. The CDR3 has 12 residues.

In its sample, this clonotype was seen many times. The CDR3 sequence is CATSSGRDTGELFF. CDR3 sequence (DNA): TGTGCCACCAGCAGCGGGCGGGACACCGGGGAGCTGTTTTTT. The rearrangement links TRBV15 to TRBJ2-2, with a possible D match to TRBD2 (5 bases). Germline-derived CDR1 and CDR2 are LNHNV and YYDKDF (reference sequence). Trimming removed 3 bases at V and 3 bases at J, with 8 bases between. The CDR3 has 14 residues.

This clonotype was counted at least ten times. The rearrangement joins TRBV30 to TRBJ1-1; D gene ambiguous. Germline V lookup: CDR1 GTSNPN, CDR2 SVGIG (reference sequence). The CDR3 extends over 15 amino acids. V was shortened by 3 bases and J by 4 bases, with 18 bases between the two germline ends. CDR3 residues: CAWSIRRVDSTEAFF. The DNA for the CDR3 is TGTGCCTGGAGCATCCGAAGGGTCGATAGCACTGAAGCTTTCTTT.

The sample holds many counts of this clonotype. The chain couples TRBV15 to TRBJ1-2; no reliable D call. Germline V gene sequence: CDR1 LNHNV, CDR2 YYDKDF (reference sequence). The V gene lost 0 bases and the J gene lost 4 bases, with 12 bases spanning the gap. CDR3 size: 15 residues. CDR3 nucleotides: TGTGCCACCAGCAGAGAAAGGGTGGAAAGCTATGGCTACACCTTC. Translating it yields CATSRERVESYGYTF.

At least ten counts were recorded for this clonotype. This chain links TRBV4-2 with TRBJ2-7; 7 bases align to TRBD1. The length of the CDR3 is 14 residues. Germline-derived CDR1 and CDR2 are LGHNA and YNFKEQ. J gave up 5 bases and V 4 bases, and 8 bases lay outside the gene matches. In DNA form, the CDR3 reads TGTGCCAGCAGCCTCCAGACAGGGTGGGACGAGCAGTACTTC. It translates to CASSLQTGWDEQYF.

This clonotype came up many times. This chain uses TRBV11-1 with TRBJ1-1, with 8 bases matching TRBD1. After removal of 4 bases from V and 3 bases from J, the junction contained 4 bases not matched to a gene. This CDR3 region has 14 residues. Germline V gene sequence: CDR1 SGHAT, CDR2 FQDESV (reference sequence). Here the CDR3 reads CASSSTGADTEAFF. Here the CDR3 DNA reads TGTGCCAGCAGCTCGACAGGGGCCGACACTGAAGCTTTCTTT.

This clonotype was observed many times. This chain joins TRBV11-2 and TRBJ2-2, with 7 bases lining up with TRBD1. This CDR3 contains 14 residues. CDR1 is SGHAT and CDR2 is FQNNGV in the germline V gene. V gave up 5 bases and J gave up 7 bases; unmatched junction bases: 7. Written as DNA, the CDR3 is TGTGCCAGCAGCCAAAGACAGGGCGGCGGGGAGCTGTTTTTT. Protein sequence: CASSQRQGGGELFF. The variable domain in full, completed from reference TRBV11-2 and TRBJ2-2, reads EAGVAQSPRYKIIEKRQSVAFWCNPISGHATLYWYQQILGQGPKLLIQFQNNGVVDDSQLPKDRFSAERLKGVDSTLKIQPAKLEDSAVYLCASSQRQGGGELFFGEGSRLTVL.

The J gene is TRBJ1-3, the V gene TRBV12-3 or TRBV12-4; TRBD1 might be the D (5 bases). The CDR3 is made up of 14 amino acids. Trimming removed 3 bases from V and 4 bases from J, with 10 bases in between. CDR3 loop: CASSLGVKGNTIYF. CDR3 DNA: TGTGCCAGCAGTTTGGGGGTTAAGGGAAACACCATATATTTT.

This clonotype was detected a few times. The chain employs TRBV7-2 and TRBJ1-2, with D possibly being TRBD1 (6 bases). Germline V gene sequence: CDR1 SGHTA, CDR2 FQGNSA. The CDR3 has 15 amino acids. V was cut by 0 bases and J by 7 bases, with 15 bases left in between. For the CDR3, the DNA is TGTGCCAGCAGCTTAGCCGCAGGGGCCGGGGGTGGCTACACCTTC. Amino acids: CASSLAAGAGGGYTF.

This clonotype showed up many times. The V and J genes are TRBV7-2 and TRBJ2-7; D call uncertain. Germline V gene data show CDR1 as SGHTA and CDR2 as FQGNSA. V was pared by 2 bases and J by 2 bases, with 16 bases between. The CDR3 is made up of 16 amino acids. The CDR3 sequence: CASSLRPLGGTYEQYF. Written as DNA, the CDR3 is TGTGCCAGCAGCTTACGCCCCTTAGGTGGGACCTACGAGCAGTACTTC.

This clonotype came up many times. The J gene is TRBJ1-1, the V gene TRBV5-1; 7 positions match TRBD1. CDR1 is SGHRS and CDR2 is YFSETQ in the germline V gene. Trimming removed 6 bases from V and 3 bases from J; junction bases left unmatched: 8. This CDR3 region has 14 residues. CDR3 sequence (DNA): TGCGCCAGCATAGCTCGACAGGGCGACACTGAAGCTTTCTTT. It codes for CASIARQGDTEAFF. Full variable domain (missing parts from reference TRBV5-1 and TRBJ1-1): KAGVTQTPRYLIKTRGQQVTLSCSPISGHRSVSWYQQTPGQGLQFLFEYFSETQRNKGNFPGRFSGRQFSNSRSEMNVSTLELGDSALYLCASIARQGDTEAFFGQGTRLTVV.

In this sample, this clonotype turned up many times. The V and J genes are TRBV20-1 and TRBJ1-6; D is unresolved. This CDR3 region has 17 residues. Germline CDR1 and CDR2: DFQATT and SNEGSKA (reference sequence). The V gene lost 5 bases and the J gene lost 0 bases, with 17 bases spanning the gap. The CDR3 DNA sequence: TGCAGTGCTGACGACGGTGGACTAAGCTCCTATAATTCACCCCTCCACTTT. As protein: CSADDGGLSSYNSPLHF.

Note on this clonotype: This may be a read error, as it is one base from a much larger clone. Here the CDR3 omits its conserved ending phenylalanine or tryptophan, so a read error is the likely source. V gene TRBV10-3 combines with J gene TRBJ2-5; 9 bases fit TRBD1. Germline lookup yields CDR1 ENHRY and CDR2 SYGVKD. The V and J ends lost 2 bases and 4 bases, in that order; junction bases with no gene match: 5. The CDR3 is 15 residues long. The DNA for the CDR3 is TGTGCCATCAGTGAGCCGACAGGGGGAGCAGAGACCCAGTACCTC. Its protein is CAISEPTGGAETQYL.

V is TRBV18 and J is TRBJ2-7; possibly TRBD1 or TRBD2 for D (5 bases each). The CDR3 runs 16 residues. Germline CDR1 and CDR2: KGHSH and LQKENI. The V gene lost 1 base and the J gene lost 6 bases, with 19 bases spanning the gap. The CDR3, as DNA: TGTGCCAGCTCACCACGTGGGGGAAGTCGCGCTTTCGAGCAGTACTTC. It translates to CASSPRGGSRAFEQYF.

In this sample, this clonotype turned up many times. The chain links TRBV5-1 to TRBJ1-6; D remains ambiguous. The CDR3 totals 17 residues. Germline lookup yields CDR1 SGHRS and CDR2 YFSETQ. V shed 4 bases and J shed 0 bases, with 14 bases lying between them. The CDR3 reads CASSPGFPYSYNSPLHF. CDR3 sequence (DNA): TGCGCCAGCAGCCCGGGATTTCCCTACTCCTATAATTCACCCCTCCACTTT.

CDR3 sequence reads: CASSLGAPSGRAGEQYF. CDR3 in DNA: TGTGCCAGCAGCTTAGGGGCTCCTAGCGGGAGGGCCGGCGAGCAGTACTTC. V gene TRBV11-2 combines with J gene TRBJ2-7; 12 bases map to TRBD2. The CDR3 is made up of 17 amino acids. From germline, CDR1 is SGHAT and CDR2 FQNNGV. Trimming at V came to 1 base and at J to 6 bases, leaving 10 bases not matched to a gene.

This clonotype was seen repeatedly, ten times or more. CDR3 sequence (DNA): TGTGCCAGTAGTACCCCCGGGACAGGAACAAACTATGGCTACACCTTC. As protein: CASSTPGTGTNYGYTF. The chain combines TRBV19 with TRBJ1-2; 8 bases are shared with TRBD1. Germline trimming cut 4 bases from V and 2 bases from J; bases unmatched to any gene: 9. Germline CDR1 is LNHDA and CDR2 is SQIVND (reference sequence). The CDR3 is made up of 16 amino acids.

Remarks on this clonotype: A much larger clone differs by one base, so this may be a read error. The rearrangement joins TRBV3-1 to TRBJ2-7; maybe TRBD2 (5 bases). Trimming pared 6 bases from V and 3 bases from J, leaving 15 bases between. CDR1 is LGHDT and CDR2 is YNNKEL in the germline V gene (reference sequence). The CDR3 has 14 residues. The CDR3 DNA follows: TGTGCCAGCAGGAAGGCTATCGGGAACTACGAGCAGTACTTC. Translating gives CASRKAIGNYEQYF.

Only a few counts were recorded for this clonotype. This sequence joins TRBV4-1 and TRBJ2-7, with TRBD1 matching 9 bases. The ends lost 1 base at V and 7 bases at J; junction bases unmatched: 11. The CDR3 has 16 amino acids. The germline V gene has CDR1 MGHRA and CDR2 YSYEKL. DNA of the CDR3: TGCGCCAGCAGCCAAGGATCGGGACAGGGATTCGAGGAGCAGTACTTC. Translation: CASSQGSGQGFEEQYF.

This clonotype was counted ten times or more. The chain employs TRBV9 and TRBJ2-5, with TRBD2 matching over 12 bases. J was trimmed by 0 bases and V by 0 bases; bases with no gene match: 3. CDR1 is SGDLS, CDR2 YYNGEE, per germline. The CDR3 loop spans 17 amino acids. CDR3 coding DNA: TGTGCCAGCAGCGTAGGGACTAGCGGGACGTACCAAGAGACCCAGTACTTC. Its protein product is CASSVGTSGTYQETQYF.

This clonotype was observed many times. This sequence joins TRBV25-1 and TRBJ2-3, with D tentatively TRBD2 (5 bases). This CDR3 region has 13 residues. Germline values: CDR1 MGHDK, CDR2 SYGVNS. Trimming left V 5 bases short and J 1 base short, with 7 bases between. DNA for the CDR3: TGTGCCAGCAGTATCGGGGGCACAGATACGCAGTATTTT. Protein sequence: CASSIGGTDTQYF.

This clonotype was seen at least ten times. The V and J genes are TRBV4-2 and TRBJ2-7; D is unresolved. The CDR3 is 13 amino acids. V lost 0 bases and J lost 2, with 5 bases in between. From germline, CDR1 is LGHNA and CDR2 YNFKEQ. CDR3 protein: CASSQDRTYEQYF. In DNA form, the CDR3 reads TGTGCCAGCAGCCAAGACAGAACCTACGAGCAGTACTTC.